These T cell receptor beta chains were read from a single sample in a study of CXCR3-negative and CXCR3-positive naive CD8 T cells. TCRdb reprocessed the 5' RACE reads; each CDR3 protein has one entry and no DNA is given. In total, the table holds 70,000 to 100,000 distinct CDR3 sequences. Sequencing input: naive CXCR3- CD8+ T cells from blood. These TCRs come from a human donor in good health. Some clones in this sample may be carry-over from other donors' samples. Both conserved end residues are part of each CDR3.

V	J	CDR3
TRBV7-3	TRBJ2-1	CASSLLPRPSSYNEQFF
TRBV12-3/TRBV12-4	TRBJ1-1	CASSPTGGSAEAFF
TRBV29-1	TRBJ2-2	CSVDQGPEEGYTGELFF
TRBV4-1	TRBJ2-1	CASSQGPRQGPADEQFF
TRBV20-1	TRBJ2-3	CSASTGGTQYF
TRBV7-9	TRBJ2-7	CASSAGLARPYEQYF
TRBV2	TRBJ2-1	CASSEDGASGYNEQFF
TRBV7-8	TRBJ2-3	CASSRHSAGGEEDTQYF
TRBV27	TRBJ2-7	CASSFTASGLYEQYF
TRBV27	TRBJ2-7	CASSSGYGYEQYF
TRBV28	TRBJ1-1	CASTLRDRSTEAFF
TRBV12-3/TRBV12-4	TRBJ2-3	CASGGTDTQYF
TRBV15	TRBJ1-2	CATSRDRGPNYGYTF
TRBV2	TRBJ2-1	CASSEYVGVANEQFF
TRBV5-5	TRBJ1-1	CASSFSGTGAEAFF
TRBV15	TRBJ2-7	CATSRPGKGQTTGEQYF
TRBV7-6	TRBJ1-4	CASSLRTSTNGKLFF
TRBV6-5	TRBJ2-7	CASSYSGQGAREQYF
TRBV7-9	TRBJ2-7	CASSSGRIYEQYF
TRBV29-1	TRBJ2-7	CSVEVLERETYEQYF
TRBV28	TRBJ2-1	CASSLLVQSSYNEQFF
TRBV6-1	TRBJ1-5	CASSGRGPSQPQHF
TRBV28	TRBJ2-7	CASSLHSPGSMEWQYF
TRBV12-3/TRBV12-4	TRBJ2-5	CASRNRLQETQYF
TRBV7-9	TRBJ2-7	CASSAINEGSLQQYF
TRBV7-2	TRBJ2-3	CASSISPGLITDTQYF
TRBV7-3	TRBJ1-1	CASRAPGTTEAFF
TRBV29-1	TRBJ1-2	CSVEWRSNYGYTF
TRBV23-1	TRBJ1-2	CASSQLGQGANYGYTF
TRBV7-9	TRBJ2-7	CASSRGIYEQYF
TRBV28	TRBJ2-7	CASSPGTGLWGEQYF
TRBV7-9	TRBJ1-5	CASSKSTENNQPQHF
TRBV5-5	TRBJ2-1	CASTPVGNEQFF
TRBV7-9	TRBJ2-7	CASSPTVSSYEQYF
TRBV4-3	TRBJ2-7	CASSQDVLGSYEQYF
TRBV28	TRBJ2-1	CASSLQVSYNEQFF
TRBV4-2	TRBJ2-7	CASSQDQAGGYEQYF
TRBV6-2/TRBV6-3	TRBJ2-5	CASTSGSEETQYF